Below are 32 T cell receptor beta chains sequenced from a single sample in a study of shared clonotypes between healthy human individuals. This table comes from immunoSEQ multiplex PCR, and its TCRdb copy is limited to in-frame clones, with some not included. Of over a million clones listed, approximately 97% are singletons. The sample taken for sequencing was naive CD4+ T cells sorted from blood. Subset given: CD45RA+ positively selected. All receptors derive from a man aged 25-45 years in good health.

The chain couples TRBV5-3 to TRBJ2-5, with D unresolved. TRBV5-3 belongs to the ORF category, with a function that is uncertain. There are 16 residues in the CDR3. Trimming pared 5 bases from V and 1 base from J, leaving 18 bases between. The CDR3 protein is CARRLPGWGIQETQYF. For the CDR3, the DNA is TGTGCCAGAAGACTACCGGGTTGGGGAATCCAAGAGACCCAGTACTTC.

The chain combines TRBV4-3 with TRBJ2-1, with TRBD2 as a possible D gene (6 bases). The CDR3 has 16 residues. V lost 1 base to trimming and J lost 4 bases, with 14 bases between them. Germline V gene sequence: CDR1 LGHNA, CDR2 YSLEER. CDR3 protein: CASSQAFLAPYNEQFF. DNA of the CDR3: TGCGCCAGCAGCCAAGCCTTTCTAGCGCCTTACAATGAGCAGTTCTTC.

This chain links TRBV10-1 with TRBJ2-7, with 7 bases identical to TRBD1. V lost 3 bases, J lost 6 bases, and 11 bases stayed unmatched. CDR3 length equals 15 residues. In germline, CDR1 is WNHNN, CDR2 SYGVQD (reference sequence). The CDR3 spells CASSDFETGSAEQYF. CDR3 coding DNA: TGCGCCAGCAGTGACTTCGAGACAGGGTCGGCCGAGCAGTACTTC.

The V gene is TRBV29-1, the J gene TRBJ2-2; 11 nucleotides line up with TRBD2. The CDR3 is 15 residues long. The germline V gene encodes CDR1 SQVTM and CDR2 ANQGSEA. J lost 3 bases, V lost 7 bases, and 7 bases had no gene match. CDR3 sequence: CSGKLAGVDTGELFF. The DNA for the CDR3 is TGCAGCGGCAAACTAGCGGGAGTAGACACCGGGGAGCTGTTTTTT.

The chain carries TRBV9 and TRBJ1-3; possibly TRBD1 for D (6 bases). Trimming removed 4 bases from V and 0 bases from J, with 14 bases in between. Germline V gene data show CDR1 as SGDLS and CDR2 as YYNGEE. There are 16 residues in the CDR3. The CDR3 loop is CASSPLTGNSGNTIYF. The CDR3 DNA reads as TGTGCCAGCAGCCCATTGACAGGAAACTCTGGAAACACCATATATTTT.

The V gene is TRBV27, the J gene TRBJ2-6; no firm D call. The CDR3 spans 16 residues. The V and J ends lost 10 bases and 2 bases respectively, with 18 bases between them. Germline CDR1 and CDR2: MNHEY and SMNVEV (reference sequence). CDR3 region: CATRKLVGTGANVLTF. CDR3 DNA: TGTGCCACCCGGAAATTAGTCGGCACTGGGGCCAACGTCCTGACTTTC.

This chain uses TRBV4-1 with TRBJ2-1; D remains ambiguous. This CDR3 spans 16 amino acids. V was shortened by 1 base and J by 5 bases, with 15 bases between the two germline ends. The germline gives CDR1 MGHRA, CDR2 YSYEKL. CDR3 sequence (DNA): TGCGCCAGCAGCCAAGGAAGCTCGACGCTAAACAATGAGCAGTTCTTC. Translated: CASSQGSSTLNNEQFF.

This clone was observed once. The gene calls are TRBV6-5 and TRBJ1-2; TRBD1 agrees at 11 bases. V lost 5 bases and J lost 6; bases outside the gene matches: 8. Per germline, CDR1 MNHEY and CDR2 SVGAGI. The CDR3 spans 15 residues. CDR3: CASSRTGGGKNGYTF. The CDR3 coding sequence is TGTGCCAGCAGTCGGACAGGGGGCGGAAAAAATGGCTACACCTTC.

This sequence joins TRBV7-6 and TRBJ2-7; the D is unclear. Germline V CDR1 and CDR2: SGHVS, FNYEAQ. V lost 5 bases to trimming and J lost 6 bases, with 11 bases between them. The CDR3 loop spans 12 amino acids. CDR3 coding DNA: TGTGCCAGCAGCCCCGCGCCGGGCGAGCAGTACTTC. Translated, it gives CASSPAPGEQYF.

This clone appeared once. This chain connects TRBV6-5 to TRBJ1-5; TRBD1 is a possible D gene (6 bases). This CDR3 has 14 residues. V lost 2 bases and J lost 6, with 11 bases in between. CDR1 is MNHEY and CDR2 is SVGAGI in the germline V gene. For the CDR3, the DNA is TGTGCCAGCAGTTACCCCGGGGGCGGTCAGCCCCAGCATTTT. This encodes CASSYPGGGQPQHF.

CDR3 amino acids: CASRSGDRANEKLFF. The CDR3 DNA reads TGTGCCAGCAGAAGCGGGGACCGAGCTAATGAAAAACTGTTTTTT. The rearrangement uses TRBV7-9 and TRBJ1-4; D might be TRBD1 (5 bases). Trimming shortened V by 6 bases and J by 3 bases, and 14 bases separated the two germline ends. This CDR3 is built from 15 residues. Germline lookup yields CDR1 SEHNR and CDR2 FQNEAQ (reference sequence).

The chain has TRBV28 and TRBJ2-1, with 7 nucleotides matching TRBD1. Germline V lookup: CDR1 MDHEN, CDR2 SYDVKM. The CDR3 is 15 residues long. Germline trimming cut 0 bases from V and 5 bases from J; bases unmatched to any gene: 4. The CDR3 loop is CASSLWTGLNNEQFF. The CDR3 DNA is TGTGCCAGCAGTTTATGGACAGGGCTTAACAATGAGCAGTTCTTC.

This clone was found once. The chain joins TRBV7-8 to TRBJ2-3, with D possibly being TRBD1 (5 bases). This CDR3 comprises 14 residues. With 5 bases removed from V and 7 bases from J, the gap between germline ends came to 16 bases. CDR1 is SGHVS and CDR2 is FQNEAQ in the germline V gene. CDR3 protein: CASSPSIGAHTQYF. For the CDR3, the DNA is TGTGCCAGCAGCCCCTCAATAGGGGCCCATACGCAGTATTTT.

The chain uses TRBV4-3 and TRBJ2-1; 7 nucleotides line up with TRBD2. Germline trimming cut 4 bases from V and 6 bases from J; bases unmatched to any gene: 9. The CDR3 loop spans 15 amino acids. CDR1 is LGHNA, CDR2 YSLEER, per germline. Here the CDR3 DNA reads TGCGCCAGCAGCCCATTAAGCCCGGGGGGCAATGAGCAGTTCTTC. Translation: CASSPLSPGGNEQFF.

This chain's CDR3 is CASSPSGRTRHEQFF. The CDR3 coding sequence is TGTGCCAGCAGCCCCAGCGGGAGAACGCGCCATGAGCAGTTCTTC. This chain joins TRBV2 and TRBJ2-1; 8 bases agree with TRBD2. CDR1 and CDR2 from the germline V gene are SNHLY and FYNNEI. This CDR3 has 15 residues. The V and J ends lost 6 bases and 8 bases, in that order; junction bases with no gene match: 12.

For the CDR3, the DNA is TGTGCCACCCGTCGTCAGTTATCTGAAAAACTGTTTTTT. It encodes CATRRQLSEKLFF. This chain joins TRBV2 and TRBJ1-4; no clear D gene. This CDR3 comprises 13 residues. Trimming pared 10 bases from V and 7 bases from J, leaving 16 bases between. Germline lookup yields CDR1 SNHLY and CDR2 FYNNEI.

The genes are TRBV10-3 and TRBJ2-7; 9 bases agree with TRBD2. V gave up 7 bases and J gave up 4 bases; unmatched junction bases: 5. CDR1 and CDR2 (germline): ENHRY, SYGVKD. The CDR3 covers 13 residues. Here the CDR3 reads CAITASGDYEQYF. Written as DNA, the CDR3 is TGTGCCATCACGGCTAGCGGGGATTACGAGCAGTACTTC.

This clone was recorded only once. The rearrangement joins TRBV15 to TRBJ2-7, with 10 bases that match TRBD1. The J segment lost 4 bases and the V segment lost 2 bases, leaving 5 bases of the junction unmatched. The length of the CDR3 is 15 residues. Per germline, CDR1 LNHNV and CDR2 YYDKDF (reference sequence). The CDR3: CATSRTGTGAYEQYF. The CDR3 DNA follows: TGTGCCACCAGCAGAACTGGGACAGGGGCGTACGAGCAGTACTTC.

The gene calls are TRBV7-8 and TRBJ1-5; D unresolved. Germline CDR1 SGHVS, CDR2 FQNEAQ. Trimming stripped 5 bases from V and 2 bases from J, with 13 bases between. The CDR3 is made up of 15 amino acids. CDR3 sequence: CASSTKRLGNQPQHF. In DNA form, the CDR3 reads TGTGCCAGCAGCACGAAGCGGCTCGGCAATCAGCCCCAGCATTTT.

This clone was detected only once. V is TRBV15 and J is TRBJ2-3, with D maybe TRBD1 (5 bases). CDR1 LNHNV and CDR2 YYDKDF come from the germline V gene (reference sequence). Trimming cost V 1 base and J 2 bases, with 10 bases left between them. The CDR3 covers 15 residues. CDR3 sequence: CATSRGPGPTDTQYF. CDR3 DNA: TGTGCCACCAGCAGAGGGCCAGGGCCCACAGATACGCAGTATTTT.

CDR3 nucleotide sequence: TGTGCCAGCAGCGTAGTCCCAGACACCGGGGAGCTGTTTTTT. Translating it yields CASSVVPDTGELFF. The rearrangement links TRBV9 to TRBJ2-2; no definite D call. Trimming stripped 0 bases from V and 3 bases from J, with 6 bases between. The CDR3 totals 14 residues. Germline CDR1 is SGDLS and CDR2 is YYNGEE. The whole variable domain, remainder taken from reference TRBV9 and TRBJ2-2, is DSGVTQTPKHLITATGQRVTLRCSPRSGDLSVYWYQQSLDQGLQFLIQYYNGEERAKGNILERFSAQQFPDLHSELNLSSLELGDSALYFCASSVVPDTGELFFGEGSRLTVL.

V and J are TRBV7-9 and TRBJ2-5; TRBD2 matches 9 bases. Germline V gene data show CDR1 as SEHNR and CDR2 as FQNEAQ (reference sequence). The CDR3 is 18 amino acids. With 5 bases clipped from V and 4 bases from J, the junction kept 17 bases outside the gene matches. The CDR3 is CASSTLLAGPPGGETQYF. The CDR3 region has the DNA TGTGCCAGCAGCACCCTCCTAGCGGGACCTCCCGGGGGAGAGACCCAGTACTTC.

CDR3: CASSYIHPDRVDEQYF. CDR3 DNA sequence: TGCGCCAGCAGCTATATTCACCCGGACAGGGTCGACGAGCAGTACTTC. The rearrangement joins TRBV5-1 to TRBJ2-7; 8 bases line up with TRBD1. The CDR3 extends over 16 amino acids. CDR1 and CDR2 from the germline V gene are SGHRS and YFSETQ. The junction had 13 bases not matched to a gene; V was cut back by 3 bases and J by 5 bases.

The J gene is TRBJ2-1, the V gene TRBV7-3; possibly TRBD2 for D (5 bases). Trimming stripped 5 bases from V and 0 bases from J, with 14 bases between. The CDR3 is 16 residues long. Germline CDR1 SGHTA, CDR2 FQGTGA. The CDR3 reads CASSPFLGSSYNEQFF. The CDR3, as DNA: TGTGCCAGCAGCCCATTCCTGGGGAGCTCCTACAATGAGCAGTTCTTC.

The CDR3 nucleotides are TGTGCCAGCAGTTACCCCGGGACAGGGGATGGTGAGCAGTTCTTC. Its translation is CASSYPGTGDGEQFF. The V and J genes are TRBV6-5 and TRBJ2-1, with TRBD1 matching 10 bases. Germline lookup yields CDR1 MNHEY and CDR2 SVGAGI. CDR3 length: 15 amino acids. Trimming took 2 bases from V and 9 from J; bases not matched to a gene: 7.

The chain combines TRBV9 with TRBJ2-5; a weak D match, TRBD2 (5 bases). V was clipped by 0 bases and J by 7 bases, with 10 bases between them. The V gene's germline CDR1 is SGDLS and CDR2 YYNGEE. The CDR3 is 13 amino acids. CDR3: CASSVELVGTQYF. Here the CDR3 DNA reads TGTGCCAGCAGCGTAGAACTAGTAGGGACCCAGTACTTC. The variable domain in full, with the rest retrieved from reference TRBV9 and TRBJ2-5, is DSGVTQTPKHLITATGQRVTLRCSPRSGDLSVYWYQQSLDQGLQFLIQYYNGEERAKGNILERFSAQQFPDLHSELNLSSLELGDSALYFCASSVELVGTQYFGPGTRLLVL.

V gene TRBV28 combines with J gene TRBJ2-2; 8 nucleotides align to TRBD1. This CDR3 is 15 amino acids long. Trimming took 6 bases from V and 4 from J; bases not matched to a gene: 7. Germline lookup yields CDR1 MDHEN and CDR2 SYDVKM. DNA for the CDR3: TGTGCCAGCAGATACCGGGACAGGCTCACCGGGGAGCTGTTTTTT. Amino acids: CASRYRDRLTGELFF. The full variable domain, completed using reference TRBV28 and TRBJ2-2, is DVKVTQSSRYLVKRTGEKVFLECVQDMDHENMFWYRQDPGLGLRLIYFSYDVKMKEKGDIPEGYSVSREKKERFSLILESASTNQTSMYLCASRYRDRLTGELFFGEGSRLTVL.

The rearrangement uses TRBV28 and TRBJ2-5; D remains ambiguous. The CDR3 has 13 amino acids. With 6 bases removed from V and 4 bases from J, the gap between germline ends came to 12 bases. Germline V gives CDR1 MDHEN, CDR2 SYDVKM. CDR3 amino acids: CASSPGTAETQYF. CDR3 DNA: TGTGCCAGCAGCCCGGGCACCGCAGAGACCCAGTACTTC.

This chain uses TRBV11-2 with TRBJ2-7, with D uncertain. Trimming removed 1 base from V and 6 bases from J, with 7 bases in between. Germline V gene lookup returns CDR1 SGHAT and CDR2 FQNNGV. The CDR3 is 12 amino acids. The DNA for the CDR3 is TGTGCCAGCAGCTTAGTCGGAAGCGAGCAGTACTTC. Its protein is CASSLVGSEQYF.

The chain combines TRBV2 with TRBJ2-5, with D possibly called TRBD1 or TRBD2 (5 bases each). Germline V lookup: CDR1 SNHLY, CDR2 FYNNEI. The ends were cut back, 8 bases at V and 4 bases at J, with 11 bases in the middle. The CDR3 consists of 12 residues. The CDR3 DNA follows: TGTGCCAGCGACCGGGACCTAGAGACCCAGTACTTC. This encodes CASDRDLETQYF.

The V call is TRBV19, the J call TRBJ1-2; D may be TRBD1 (5 bases). The CDR3 spans 15 residues. With 5 bases removed from V and 0 bases from J, the gap between germline ends came to 13 bases. CDR1 is LNHDA and CDR2 is SQIVND in the germline V gene (reference sequence). This CDR3 reads CASSLKGRANYGYTF. The CDR3 DNA reads as TGTGCCAGTAGTCTTAAGGGGAGAGCTAACTATGGCTACACCTTC.

For this clone: It is unclear where the CDR3 begins or ends on the DNA, so no DNA is shown, and the CDR3 is as TCRdb lists it. The V call is TRBV27, the J call TRBJ2-7; the DNA was not compared with TRBD2, the D call given in the table. Germline V CDR1 and CDR2: MNHEY, SMNVEV (reference sequence). The CDR3 is 15 residues long, ends included. The CDR3 sequence is CASRARLAGLHQQYF.